This T cell receptor (beta chain) is drawn from a study of Ad26.COV2.S vaccination and SARS-CoV-2 variants (dated by TCRdb to the early 2020s). Study-wide context: Vaccine-arm donors came from COV1001, a multicentre, randomized, double-blind, placebo-controlled phase I-IIa trial of Ad26.COV2.S in healthy adults. Ad26.COV2.S was administered intramuscularly at a dose of 5x10^10 or 1x10^11 viral particles, either as one shot or as two shots given 56 days apart. Sequencing of the TCRbeta repertoire served to evaluate the specificity and breadth of SARS-CoV-2-reactive T cell receptors following Ad26.COV2.S vaccination. The TCR-sequenced set comprised around 30 samples: some 20 Ad26.COV2.S vaccine recipients, 5 placebo recipients and 8 SARS-CoV-2 convalescent individuals. Trial participants were randomized into five groups of five, in which low-dose or high-dose Ad26.COV2.S was given once or twice, or placebo was given on both occasions. Throughout the experiments and outcome assessment, investigators stayed blinded to trial group allocation. Paper-wide results and their limitations: The study was not powered to compare responses between vaccine doses or regimens. Spike-specific TCR breadth was higher in Ad26.COV2.S recipients than in placebo recipients (P = 0.0014). Comparable non-spike TCR breadth was observed between vaccine and placebo recipients, consistent with only spike being contained in the vaccine. The authors noted that total T cell responses may have been underestimated by the TCR breadth and depth analyses. After vaccination, substantial breadth of spike-specific CD8+ and CD4+ T cell responses was reported.

Regarding this clone: What antigen it recognizes has not been identified. One base away there is no much larger clone; base qualities are not given.

The germline V gene encodes CDR1 SQVTM and CDR2 ANQGSEA. The CDR3 runs 13 residues from the cysteine to the phenylalanine. This entry keeps only the CDR3 DNA: 39 bases, framed from base 1. V and J lose 8 bases and 4 bases, and a span of 14 bases separates them. The sample's treatment or condition label is to be understood as: about 20 received Ad26.COV2.S at low or high dose, single or two shots; about 5 received placebo; per-sample allocation not given. For vaccine and placebo recipients, repertoires were sequenced using samples collected on day 63 after the first injection. Cohort 1b enrolled about two dozen adults aged 18-55 years at a single site in Boston, USA, between 29 July and 7 August 2020. Ad26.COV2.S was a replication-incompetent adenovirus type 26 vector that expressed a prefusion-stabilized SARS-CoV-2 spike protein derived from the original Wuhan strain. The immunoSEQ Assay was used to sequence TCRbeta CDR3 regions. After extraction, genomic DNA underwent amplification by bias-controlled multiplex PCR, followed by high-throughput sequencing. The authors processed their data as follows. To quantify the absolute abundance of each unique TCRbeta CDR3 region, sequences were collapsed and filtered. T cell fraction was estimated by normalization of TCRbeta template counts to usable DNA, with usable DNA being measured through amplification of reference genes present in all nucleated cells. Repertoire TCRs were annotated as SARS-CoV-2-specific by exact matching of V gene, CDR3 amino acid sequence and J gene to a known reactive TCR set. The reference SARS-CoV-2 TCR set came from MIRA and was filtered for enrichment in COVID-19-positive ImmuneCODE repertoires, removing public or cross-reactive TCRs. Based on the MIRA antigens, annotated TCRs were further analysed at the level of specific ORF or position within ORF. Breadth was defined as the number of annotated unique rearrangements divided by the total number of unique productive rearrangements, and depth was defined as the summed frequency of the annotated unique rearrangements. Group comparisons of TCR breadth used two-sided Wilcoxon rank-sum tests. Not all clones reach the TCRdb copy of this immuneACCESS table, which keeps in-frame sequences only. Checked studies attribute under half of the gap to unresolved V genes and leave the rest unexplained. For V, J and clone size, that table is used; D and trimming come from the DNA. The sample table lists approximately 300,000 clones, roughly 80% of them with a count of one. The ten largest account for 2% to 2.5% of the sample.

The clonotype was recovered from a person between 18 and 65 years old who received the Ad26.COV2.S COVID-19 vaccine or a placebo. The rearrangement joined TRBV29-1 to TRBJ1-4; no D segment can be confidently identified. The sequencing here drew on peripheral blood, taken in a trial of Ad26.COV2.S vaccine versus placebo. In nucleotides, the sequence is TGCAGCATCACGGACGGCTATAATGAAAAACTGTTTTTT. This is translated as CSITDGYNEKLFF.